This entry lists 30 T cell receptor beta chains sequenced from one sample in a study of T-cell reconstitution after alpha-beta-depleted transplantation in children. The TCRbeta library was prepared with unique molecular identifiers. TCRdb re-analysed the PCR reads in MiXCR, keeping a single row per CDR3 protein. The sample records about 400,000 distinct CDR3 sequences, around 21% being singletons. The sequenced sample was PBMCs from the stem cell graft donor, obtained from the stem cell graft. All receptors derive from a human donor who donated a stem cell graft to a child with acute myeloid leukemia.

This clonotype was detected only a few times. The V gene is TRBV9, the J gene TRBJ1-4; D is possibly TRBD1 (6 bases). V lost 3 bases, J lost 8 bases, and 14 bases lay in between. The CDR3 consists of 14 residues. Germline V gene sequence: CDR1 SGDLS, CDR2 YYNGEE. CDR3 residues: CASSGTVIGEKLFF. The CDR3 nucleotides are TGTGCCAGCAGCGGGACAGTAATAGGGGAAAAACTGTTTTTT. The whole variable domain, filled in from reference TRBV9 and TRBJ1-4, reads DSGVTQTPKHLITATGQRVTLRCSPRSGDLSVYWYQQSLDQGLQFLIQYYNGEERAKGNILERFSAQQFPDLHSELNLSSLELGDSALYFCASSGTVIGEKLFFGSGTQLSVL.

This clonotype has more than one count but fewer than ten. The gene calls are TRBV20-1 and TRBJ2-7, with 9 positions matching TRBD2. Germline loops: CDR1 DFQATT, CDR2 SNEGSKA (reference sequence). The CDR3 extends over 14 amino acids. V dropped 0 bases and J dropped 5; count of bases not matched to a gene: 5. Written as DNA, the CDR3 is TGCAGTGCTAGAGAAAGTAGCGGGAGAAACGAGCAGTACTTC. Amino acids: CSARESSGRNEQYF.

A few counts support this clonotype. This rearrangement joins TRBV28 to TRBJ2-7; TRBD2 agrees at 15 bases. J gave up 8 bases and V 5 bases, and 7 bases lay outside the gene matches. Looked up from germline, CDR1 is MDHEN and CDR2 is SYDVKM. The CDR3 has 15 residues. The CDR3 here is CASSPGTSGRSKQYF. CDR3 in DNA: TGTGCCAGCAGTCCTGGGACTAGCGGGAGGAGTAAGCAGTACTTC.

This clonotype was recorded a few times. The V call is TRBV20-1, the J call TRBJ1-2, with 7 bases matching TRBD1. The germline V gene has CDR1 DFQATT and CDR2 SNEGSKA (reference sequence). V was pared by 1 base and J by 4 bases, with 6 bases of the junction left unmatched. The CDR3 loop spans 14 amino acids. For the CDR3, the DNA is TGCAGTGCTAGAGGAGACAGGGTATCCTATGGCTACACCTTC. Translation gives CSARGDRVSYGYTF.

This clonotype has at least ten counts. CDR3 sequence: CASSLGGGQFF. DNA of the CDR3: TGTGCCAGCAGCTTAGGGGGGGGCCAGTTCTTC. The chain carries TRBV7-2 and TRBJ2-1, with a weak D call TRBD2 (7 bases). The CDR3 contains 11 residues. The V end was cut by 1 base, the J end by 13 bases, with 8 bases between. Per germline, CDR1 SGHTA and CDR2 FQGNSA.

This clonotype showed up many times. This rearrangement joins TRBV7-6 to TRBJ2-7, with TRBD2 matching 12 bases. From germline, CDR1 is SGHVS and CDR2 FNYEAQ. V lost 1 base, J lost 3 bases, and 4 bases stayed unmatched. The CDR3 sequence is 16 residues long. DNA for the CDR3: TGTGCCAGCAGCTTAGGGACTAGCGGGAACCTCTACGAGCAGTACTTC. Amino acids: CASSLGTSGNLYEQYF.

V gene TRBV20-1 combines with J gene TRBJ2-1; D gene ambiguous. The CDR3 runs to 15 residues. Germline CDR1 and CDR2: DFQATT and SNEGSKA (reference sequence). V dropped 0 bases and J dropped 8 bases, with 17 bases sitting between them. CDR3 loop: CSARDMPKPLDEQFF. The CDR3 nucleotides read TGCAGTGCTAGAGATATGCCCAAACCCCTCGATGAGCAGTTCTTC.

CDR3 in amino acids: CASSLALGTSGVSSYNEQFF. The CDR3 DNA follows: TGTGCCAGCAGCTTAGCGCTCGGGACTAGCGGGGTGAGCTCCTACAATGAGCAGTTCTTC. The rearrangement links TRBV11-1 to TRBJ2-1, with 13 bases that match TRBD2. There are 20 residues in the CDR3. CDR1 and CDR2 from the germline V gene are SGHAT and FQDESV (reference sequence). Trimming took 0 bases from V and 0 from J; bases not matched to a gene: 8.

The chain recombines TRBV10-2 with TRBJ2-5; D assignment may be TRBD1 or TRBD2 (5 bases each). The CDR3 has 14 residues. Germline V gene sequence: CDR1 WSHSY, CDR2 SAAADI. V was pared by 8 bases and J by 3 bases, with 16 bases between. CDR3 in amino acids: CASLDRDGKETQYF. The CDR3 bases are TGCGCCAGCCTTGACCGGGACGGGAAAGAGACCCAGTACTTC.

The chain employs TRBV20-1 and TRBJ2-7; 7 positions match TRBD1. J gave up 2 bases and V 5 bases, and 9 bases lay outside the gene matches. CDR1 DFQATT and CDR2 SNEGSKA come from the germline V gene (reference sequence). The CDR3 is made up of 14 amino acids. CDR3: CSALGGQVTYEQYF. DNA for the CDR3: TGCAGTGCTCTAGGTGGACAGGTTACCTACGAGCAGTACTTC.

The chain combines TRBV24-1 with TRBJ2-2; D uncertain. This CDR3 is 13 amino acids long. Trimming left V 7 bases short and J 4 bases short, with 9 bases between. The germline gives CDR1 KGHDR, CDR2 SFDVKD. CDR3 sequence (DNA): TGTGCCACCAGCCCCAGGAGCACCGGGGAGCTGTTTTTT. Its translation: CATSPRSTGELFF.

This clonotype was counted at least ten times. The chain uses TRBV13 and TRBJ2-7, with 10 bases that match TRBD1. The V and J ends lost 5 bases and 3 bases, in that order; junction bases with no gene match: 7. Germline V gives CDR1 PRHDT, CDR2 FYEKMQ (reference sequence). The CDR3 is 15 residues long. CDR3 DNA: TGTGCCAGCAGCCTATCCGGGACAGGGGTCTACGAGCAGTACTTC. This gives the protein CASSLSGTGVYEQYF.

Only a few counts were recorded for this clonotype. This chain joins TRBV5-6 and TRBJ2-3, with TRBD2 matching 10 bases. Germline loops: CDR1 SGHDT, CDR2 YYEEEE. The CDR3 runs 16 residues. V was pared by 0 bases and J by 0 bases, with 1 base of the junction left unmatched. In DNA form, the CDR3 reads TGTGCCAGCAGCTTGGATAGCGGGAGGAGCACAGATACGCAGTATTTT. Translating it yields CASSLDSGRSTDTQYF. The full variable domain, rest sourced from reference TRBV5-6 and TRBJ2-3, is DAGVTQSPTHLIKTRGQQVTLRCSPKSGHDTVSWYQQALGQGPQFIFQYYEEEERQRGNFPDRFSGHQFPNYSSELNVNALLLGDSALYLCASSLDSGRSTDTQYFGPGTRLTVL.

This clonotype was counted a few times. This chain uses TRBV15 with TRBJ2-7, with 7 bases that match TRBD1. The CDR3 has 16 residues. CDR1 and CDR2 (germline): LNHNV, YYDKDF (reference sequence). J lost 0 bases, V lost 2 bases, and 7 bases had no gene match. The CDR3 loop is CATSRPRSGGSYEQYF. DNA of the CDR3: TGTGCCACCAGCAGACCCCGGTCAGGGGGCTCCTACGAGCAGTACTTC.

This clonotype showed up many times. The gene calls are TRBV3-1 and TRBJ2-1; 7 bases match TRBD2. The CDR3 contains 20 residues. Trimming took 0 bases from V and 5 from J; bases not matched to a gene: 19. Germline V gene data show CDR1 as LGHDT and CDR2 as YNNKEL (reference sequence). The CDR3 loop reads CASSQEDAPSGRGPDNEQFF. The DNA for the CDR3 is TGTGCCAGCAGCCAAGAAGATGCCCCCTCGGGGAGGGGACCAGACAATGAGCAGTTCTTC.

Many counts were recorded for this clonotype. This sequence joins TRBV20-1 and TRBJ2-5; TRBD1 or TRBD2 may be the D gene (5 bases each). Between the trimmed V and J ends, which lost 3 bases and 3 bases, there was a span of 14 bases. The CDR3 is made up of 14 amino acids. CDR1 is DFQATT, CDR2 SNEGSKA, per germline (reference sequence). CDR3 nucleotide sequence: TGCAGTGCTAGTCTAGGAGCGGACAAAGAGACCCAGTACTTC. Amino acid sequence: CSASLGADKETQYF.

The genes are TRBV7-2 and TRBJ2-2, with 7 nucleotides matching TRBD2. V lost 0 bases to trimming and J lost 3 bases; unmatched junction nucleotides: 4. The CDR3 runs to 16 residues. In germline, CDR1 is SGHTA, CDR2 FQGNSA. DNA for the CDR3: TGTGCCAGCAGCTTAGCGGCTAGCGGCCACACCGGGGAGCTGTTTTTT. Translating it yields CASSLAASGHTGELFF.

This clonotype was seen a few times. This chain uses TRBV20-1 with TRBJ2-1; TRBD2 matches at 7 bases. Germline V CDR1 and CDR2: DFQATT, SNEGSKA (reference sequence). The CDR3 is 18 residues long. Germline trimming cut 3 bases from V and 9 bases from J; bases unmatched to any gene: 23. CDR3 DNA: TGCAGTGCTAGTAGGGCTAGCGGAAAAGAGGGGCAGGTCCGTGAGCAGTTCTTC. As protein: CSASRASGKEGQVREQFF.

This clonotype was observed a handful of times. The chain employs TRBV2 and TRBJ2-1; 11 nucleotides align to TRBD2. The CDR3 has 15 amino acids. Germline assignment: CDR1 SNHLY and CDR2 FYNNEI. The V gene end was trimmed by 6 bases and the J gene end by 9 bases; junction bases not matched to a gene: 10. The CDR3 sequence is CASRLLAGVVGEQFF. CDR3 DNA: TGTGCCAGCAGGCTACTAGCGGGAGTGGTGGGTGAGCAGTTCTTC.

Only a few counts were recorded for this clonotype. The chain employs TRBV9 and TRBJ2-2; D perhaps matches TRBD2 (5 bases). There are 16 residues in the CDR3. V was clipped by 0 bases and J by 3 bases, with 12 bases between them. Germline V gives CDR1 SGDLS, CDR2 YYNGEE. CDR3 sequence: CASSVEVSEYTGELFF. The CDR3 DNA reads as TGTGCCAGCAGCGTAGAAGTTAGCGAATACACCGGGGAGCTGTTTTTT. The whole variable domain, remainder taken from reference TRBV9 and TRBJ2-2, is DSGVTQTPKHLITATGQRVTLRCSPRSGDLSVYWYQQSLDQGLQFLIQYYNGEERAKGNILERFSAQQFPDLHSELNLSSLELGDSALYFCASSVEVSEYTGELFFGEGSRLTVL.

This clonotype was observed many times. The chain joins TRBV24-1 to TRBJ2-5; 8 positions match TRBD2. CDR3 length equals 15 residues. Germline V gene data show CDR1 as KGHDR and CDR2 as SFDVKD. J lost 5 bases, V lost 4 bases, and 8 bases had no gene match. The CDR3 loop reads CATSEPTSGDETQYF. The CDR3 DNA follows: TGTGCCACCAGTGAACCTACTAGCGGTGATGAGACCCAGTACTTC.

CDR3 loop: CASSPTGVEETQYF. The CDR3 DNA is TGTGCCAGCTCACCGACGGGGGTGGAAGAGACCCAGTACTTC. This chain joins TRBV18 and TRBJ2-5, with a weak D call TRBD2 (6 bases). V was shortened by 3 bases and J by 3 bases, with 11 bases between the two germline ends. CDR3 size: 14 residues. Germline values: CDR1 KGHSH, CDR2 LQKENI.

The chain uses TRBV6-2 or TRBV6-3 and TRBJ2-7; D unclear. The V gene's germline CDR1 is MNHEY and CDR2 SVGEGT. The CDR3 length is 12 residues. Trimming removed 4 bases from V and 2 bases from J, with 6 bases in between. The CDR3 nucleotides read TGTGCCAGCAGTTGGGCAACCTACGAGCAGTACTTC. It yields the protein CASSWATYEQYF.

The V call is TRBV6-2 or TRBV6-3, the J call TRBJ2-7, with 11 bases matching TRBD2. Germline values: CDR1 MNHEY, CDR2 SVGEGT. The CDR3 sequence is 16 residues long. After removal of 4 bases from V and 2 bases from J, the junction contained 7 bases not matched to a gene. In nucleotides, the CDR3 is TGTGCCAGCAGTTCCCGAACTAGCGGGGGACCCTACGAGCAGTACTTC. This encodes CASSSRTSGGPYEQYF.

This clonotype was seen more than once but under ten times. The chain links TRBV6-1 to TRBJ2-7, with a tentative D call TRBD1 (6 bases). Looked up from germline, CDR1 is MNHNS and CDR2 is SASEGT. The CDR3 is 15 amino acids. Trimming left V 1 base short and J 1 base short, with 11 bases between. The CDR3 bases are TGTGCCAGCAGTGAAGGCTTGGGACATTCCTACGAGCAGTACTTC. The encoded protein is CASSEGLGHSYEQYF.

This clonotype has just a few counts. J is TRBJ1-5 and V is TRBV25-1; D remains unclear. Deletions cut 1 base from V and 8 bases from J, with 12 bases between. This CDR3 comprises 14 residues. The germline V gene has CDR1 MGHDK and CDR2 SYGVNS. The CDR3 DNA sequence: TGTGCCAGCAGTGAATGCGGGAGTACTGAGCCCCAGCATTTT. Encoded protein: CASSECGSTEPQHF.

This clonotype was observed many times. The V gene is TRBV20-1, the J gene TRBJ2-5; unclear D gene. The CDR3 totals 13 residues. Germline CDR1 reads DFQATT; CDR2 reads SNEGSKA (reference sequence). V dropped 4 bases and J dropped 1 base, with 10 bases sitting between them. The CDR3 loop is CSATRPIQETQYF. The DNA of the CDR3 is TGCAGTGCTACCAGGCCGATCCAAGAGACCCAGTACTTC.

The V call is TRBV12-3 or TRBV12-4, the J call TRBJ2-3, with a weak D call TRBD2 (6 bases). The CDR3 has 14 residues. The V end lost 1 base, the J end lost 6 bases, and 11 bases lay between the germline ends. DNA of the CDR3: TGTGCCAGCAGTTTAGGGGACTTCTCGGATACGCAGTATTTT. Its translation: CASSLGDFSDTQYF.

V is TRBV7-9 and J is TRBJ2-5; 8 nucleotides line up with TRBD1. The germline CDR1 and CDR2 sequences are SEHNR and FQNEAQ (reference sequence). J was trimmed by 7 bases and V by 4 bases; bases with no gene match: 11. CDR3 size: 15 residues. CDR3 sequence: CASSSTGEGSATQYF. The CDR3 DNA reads TGTGCCAGCAGCTCGACAGGGGAAGGATCTGCGACCCAGTACTTC.

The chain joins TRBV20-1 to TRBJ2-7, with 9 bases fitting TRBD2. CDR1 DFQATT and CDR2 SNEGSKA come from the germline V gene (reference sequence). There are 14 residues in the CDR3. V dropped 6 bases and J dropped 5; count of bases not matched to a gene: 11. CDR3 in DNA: TGCAGTGCCGATCATAGCGGGAGCTCGGACGAGCAGTACTTC. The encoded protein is CSADHSGSSDEQYF.